This passage covers 26 T cell receptor beta chains from one sample sequenced in a study of blood T cell repertoires in COVID-19. Clones were sequenced by immunoSEQ multiplex PCR, and TCRdb holds only the in-frame ones, with some missing. Here the sample spans about 110,000 clones, around four fifths being singletons. Source material: peripheral blood. The receptor set was obtained from a woman in her 70s with acute or convalescent COVID-19.

The chain joins TRBV7-3 to TRBJ2-1; TRBD2 agrees at 11 bases. V was clipped by 5 bases and J by 5 bases; unmatched bases: 2. This CDR3 contains 14 residues. Germline V gene sequence: CDR1 SGHTA, CDR2 FQGTGA. The CDR3, as DNA: TGTGCCAGCAGCATGGGACTAGCGGACAATGAGCAGTTCTTC. Translation gives CASSMGLADNEQFF.

The genes are TRBV18 and TRBJ2-1, with a possible D match to TRBD1 (6 bases). This CDR3 spans 15 amino acids. The germline V gene encodes CDR1 KGHSH and CDR2 LQKENI. V was trimmed by 0 bases and J by 7 bases, leaving 13 bases between them. CDR3 DNA: TGTGCCAGCTCACCACCAGGAATAGGGGGAAATGAGCAGTTCTTC. Protein sequence: CASSPPGIGGNEQFF.

The chain links TRBV5-6 to TRBJ2-7, with 11 bases fitting TRBD1. Germline V CDR1 and CDR2: SGHDT, YYEEEE. Trimming removed 4 bases from V and 6 bases from J; junction bases left unmatched: 12. The CDR3 contains 16 residues. The CDR3 region is CASSVFAGQGVREQYV. CDR3 nucleotides: TGTGCCAGCAGCGTGTTTGCGGGACAGGGGGTTCGCGAGCAGTACGTC.

The sample holds one count of this clone. V is TRBV6-5 and J is TRBJ2-2; D is undetermined. V lost 7 bases and J lost 0, with 6 bases in between. This CDR3 is built from 13 residues. From germline, CDR1 is MNHEY and CDR2 SVGAGI. The CDR3 here is CASIETNTGELFF. DNA of the CDR3: TGTGCCAGCATAGAGACGAACACCGGGGAGCTGTTTTTT.

J is TRBJ1-2 and V is TRBV2; D remains unclear. Trimming left V 5 bases short and J 2 bases short, with 9 bases between. CDR1 is SNHLY, CDR2 FYNNEI, per germline. The CDR3 has 13 residues. The CDR3 DNA sequence: TGTGCCAGCAGTCCTAACGAAAACTATGGCTACACCTTC. Translated, it gives CASSPNENYGYTF.

This clone showed up just once. The chain employs TRBV7-9 and TRBJ1-2; the D is unclear. Germline V gene sequence: CDR1 SEHNR, CDR2 FQNEAQ (reference sequence). The CDR3 consists of 14 residues. V was pared by 2 bases and J by 3 bases, with 10 bases between. The CDR3 DNA sequence: TGTGCCAGCAGCTTATCTCTACTGTACTATGGCTACACCTTC. This gives the protein CASSLSLLYYGYTF.

The chain carries TRBV7-9 and TRBJ2-3; TRBD2 matches 12 bases. Germline-derived CDR1 and CDR2 are SEHNR and FQNEAQ (reference sequence). The CDR3 extends over 16 amino acids. The V gene end was trimmed by 5 bases and the J gene end by 2 bases; junction bases not matched to a gene: 5. The CDR3 is CASSPRLAGDTDTQYF. The CDR3 DNA follows: TGTGCCAGCAGCCCCAGACTAGCGGGGGACACAGATACGCAGTATTTT. The full variable domain, its missing parts supplied by reference TRBV7-9 and TRBJ2-3, is DTGVSQNPRHKITKRGQNVTFRCDPISEHNRLYWYRQTLGQGPEFLTYFQNEAQLEKSRLLSDRFSAERPKGSFSTLEIQRTEQGDSAMYLCASSPRLAGDTDTQYFGPGTRLTVL.

V and J are TRBV4-1 and TRBJ1-2, with D tentatively TRBD1 (6 bases). The CDR3 is made up of 15 amino acids. Per germline, CDR1 MGHRA and CDR2 YSYEKL. V shed 0 bases and J shed 8 bases, with 16 bases lying between them. The CDR3 region has the DNA TGCGCCAGCAGCCAAGACGAGGTCCCAGGGGTGGGCTACACCTTC. Residues: CASSQDEVPGVGYTF.

The rearrangement uses TRBV6-5 and TRBJ2-4, with TRBD1 matching over 9 bases. Germline CDR1 reads MNHEY; CDR2 reads SVGAGI. This CDR3 comprises 14 residues. V shed 4 bases and J 4 bases; nucleotides not matched to a gene: 2. Here the CDR3 DNA reads TGTGCCAGCAGTTTGGACAGGGGAAAAAACATTCAGTACTTC. Its translation: CASSLDRGKNIQYF.

This chain links TRBV7-2 with TRBJ1-2; tentatively, D is TRBD1 (6 bases). V was cut by 3 bases and J by 4 bases, with 9 bases left in between. The CDR3 contains 13 residues. The germline V gene encodes CDR1 SGHTA and CDR2 FQGNSA. This CDR3 reads CASSLSGVYGYTF. The CDR3 DNA reads as TGTGCCAGCAGCTTGTCAGGGGTCTATGGCTACACCTTC.

To note about this clone: Other nucleotide sequences from this sample produce the same CDR3. The rearrangement uses TRBV6-6 and TRBJ1-3; D gene unclear. V was pared by 5 bases and J by 1 base, with 6 bases between. Germline CDR1 is MNHNY and CDR2 is SVGAGI (reference sequence). The CDR3 runs to 13 residues. CDR3 DNA: TGTGCCAGCAGTACGCAGTCTGGAAACACCATATATTTT. This gives the protein CASSTQSGNTIYF.

The genes are TRBV5-6 and TRBJ2-7, with D uncertain. V lost 2 bases to trimming and J lost 1 base, with 7 bases between them. The CDR3 runs 13 residues. Per germline, CDR1 SGHDT and CDR2 YYEEEE. CDR3 loop: CASSLTDSYEQYF. The CDR3 nucleotides read TGTGCCAGCAGCTTAACTGATTCCTACGAGCAGTACTTC.

The rearrangement uses TRBV7-2 and TRBJ2-1; no reliable D call. Germline V gene sequence: CDR1 SGHTA, CDR2 FQGNSA. Trimming took off 1 base at V and 7 bases at J, with 14 bases between the two ends. The CDR3 has 15 residues. CDR3 sequence (DNA): TGTGCCAGCAGCTTAGGAGGTGCCACGCGAAATGAGCAGTTCTTC. Residues: CASSLGGATRNEQFF.

This chain's CDR3 is CASSDRGRYEQYF. The DNA of the CDR3 is TGTGCCAGCAGCGACAGGGGCCGATACGAGCAGTACTTC. This sequence joins TRBV27 and TRBJ2-7; the match to TRBD1 covers 8 bases. Trimming at V came to 6 bases and at J to 4 bases, leaving 5 bases not matched to a gene. Germline V lookup: CDR1 MNHEY, CDR2 SMNVEV (reference sequence). The CDR3 consists of 13 residues.

A word on this clone: At the DNA level, this CDR3 is encoded by other sequences in the same sample as well. V is TRBV5-1 and J is TRBJ2-7, with 10 bases aligning to TRBD2. This CDR3 contains 14 residues. The V segment lost 5 bases and the J segment 6 bases; nucleotides outside the gene matches: 8. Germline CDR1 is SGHRS and CDR2 is YFSETQ. The CDR3 sequence: CASRPLAGVGEQYF. CDR3 bases: TGCGCCAGCAGACCTCTAGCGGGAGTTGGCGAGCAGTACTTC.

The chain carries TRBV10-3 and TRBJ1-2; maybe TRBD1 (6 bases). V was clipped by 4 bases and J by 2 bases, with 11 bases between them. The germline V gene has CDR1 ENHRY and CDR2 SYGVKD. This CDR3 is 14 amino acids long. CDR3 DNA: TGTGCCATCAGTGGGGGGGGCCTGAACTATGGCTACACCTTC. Amino acid sequence: CAISGGGLNYGYTF.

The chain links TRBV4-2 to TRBJ2-1; unclear D gene. Germline CDR1 is LGHNA and CDR2 is YNFKEQ. This CDR3 has 18 amino acids. V was shortened by 4 bases and J by 0 bases, with 19 bases between the two germline ends. This CDR3 reads CASSLNPLQTFSYNEQFF. The DNA for the CDR3 is TGTGCCAGCAGCCTTAACCCACTCCAAACCTTCTCCTACAATGAGCAGTTCTTC.

This clone was seen more than once but under ten times. This sequence joins TRBV28 and TRBJ2-1; 7 bases map to TRBD1. V lost 8 bases to trimming and J lost 9 bases; unmatched junction nucleotides: 4. The CDR3 totals 11 residues. Germline V gene lookup returns CDR1 MDHEN and CDR2 SYDVKM. The CDR3 DNA reads TGTGCCAGCGGACAGGTGCGTGAGCAGTTCTTC. Residues: CASGQVREQFF.

This chain joins TRBV18 and TRBJ2-7; D gene uncertain. The CDR3 sequence is 13 residues long. Trimming cost V 3 bases and J 1 base, with 7 bases left between them. Germline V gene lookup returns CDR1 KGHSH and CDR2 LQKENI. CDR3 in DNA: TGTGCCAGCTCACCCCCCAGGTCCTACGAGCAGTACGTC. Its protein product is CASSPPRSYEQYV.

The V call is TRBV10-3, the J call TRBJ1-1; 9 nucleotides align to TRBD1. V was clipped by 4 bases and J by 8 bases; unmatched bases: 14. Germline V CDR1 and CDR2: ENHRY, SYGVKD. The CDR3 length is 16 residues. The CDR3, as DNA: TGTGCCATCAGTGGACCGGGACAGGGTCGCGTCAAGGAAGCTTTCTTT. Its protein product is CAISGPGQGRVKEAFF.

V is TRBV11-2 and J is TRBJ2-1; D is unresolved. Per germline, CDR1 SGHAT and CDR2 FQNNGV. This CDR3 is built from 19 residues. V lost 5 bases and J lost 6, with 29 bases in between. This CDR3 is CASSTQENSRRFNPNEQFF. In DNA, the CDR3 is TGTGCCAGCAGCACCCAGGAAAATTCAAGACGGTTTAATCCCAATGAGCAGTTCTTC.

This chain uses TRBV7-9 with TRBJ1-2; unclear D gene. The CDR3 length is 14 residues. The V gene lost 6 bases and the J gene lost 3 bases, with 14 bases spanning the gap. CDR1 SEHNR and CDR2 FQNEAQ come from the germline V gene (reference sequence). The CDR3 loop reads CASRSGHWDYGYTF. The CDR3 nucleotides are TGTGCCAGCAGATCAGGTCACTGGGACTATGGCTACACCTTC.

The chain joins TRBV6-1 to TRBJ1-2; the D gene is possibly TRBD1 (5 bases). CDR1 is MNHNS and CDR2 is SASEGT in the germline V gene. The CDR3 runs to 14 residues. V was shortened by 2 bases and J by 5 bases, with 12 bases between the two germline ends. The CDR3 region is CASSEPRDGYGYTF. The CDR3 DNA is TGTGCCAGCAGTGAACCCAGGGATGGGTATGGCTACACCTTC.

This chain uses TRBV7-2 with TRBJ2-1; no reliable D call. The germline gives CDR1 SGHTA, CDR2 FQGNSA. The CDR3 extends over 13 amino acids. V was trimmed by 5 bases and J by 10 bases, leaving 15 bases between them. CDR3 residues: CASSPPQTNEQFF. The CDR3 DNA reads TGTGCCAGCAGCCCCCCCCAGACAAACGAGCAGTTCTTC.

The chain joins TRBV2 to TRBJ1-6; the match to TRBD1 covers 7 bases. Per germline, CDR1 SNHLY and CDR2 FYNNEI. The CDR3 runs to 16 residues. With 1 base clipped from V and 7 bases from J, the junction kept 7 bases outside the gene matches. The CDR3 coding sequence is TGTGCCAGCAGTGAAGGGCTGCCAGGGGGGAATTCACCCCTCCACTTT. It specifies CASSEGLPGGNSPLHF.

The chain employs TRBV19 and TRBJ1-2; 8 bases are shared with TRBD1. Germline CDR1 is LNHDA and CDR2 is SQIVND (reference sequence). The V gene end was trimmed by 2 bases and the J gene end by 4 bases; junction bases not matched to a gene: 9. This CDR3 is 16 amino acids long. In nucleotides, the CDR3 is TGTGCCAGTAGTATACAGACAGGGGCTAGGCCCTATGGCTACACCTTC. This codes for CASSIQTGARPYGYTF.